The rows below give T cell receptor beta chains drawn from one sample of a study of blood T cell repertoires in COVID-19. TCRdb's table, derived via immunoSEQ multiplex PCR, lists solely in-frame clones and lacks some. The sample has about 150,000 clones, roughly 84% seen once. Sequenced input: peripheral blood. The source is a woman aged 55-69 years with COVID-19, enrolled during active disease. CDR3s include the opening cysteine and the closing phenylalanine or tryptophan. Fields, in order: D gene, clone size, CDR3 length, J gene, V gene, CDR3 DNA, CDR3 protein. The D gene is left open where the match is weak. Part of the rows lack a size; the others show once, few, many or a class for expanded clones.

D: .; size: .; length: 15; J: TRBJ1-1; V: TRBV5-6; DNA: TGTGCCAGCAGCTTGGTTAGGACAGATTGGACTGAAGCTTTCTTT; CDR3: CASSLVRTDWTEAFF
D: TRBD1; size: .; length: 15; J: TRBJ1-2; V: TRBV7-6; DNA: TGTGCCAGCAGCTCCGGGACAGGACTAAACTATGGCTACACCTTC; CDR3: CASSSGTGLNYGYTF
D: TRBD2; size: .; length: 16; J: TRBJ2-1; V: TRBV9; DNA: TGTGCCAGCAGCCCCCCCTGGGCTAGCGGAGGCGATGAGCAGTTCTTC; CDR3: CASSPPWASGGDEQFF
D: TRBD1; size: .; length: 14; J: TRBJ1-3; V: TRBV6-1; DNA: TGTGCCAGCAGTGAAGGGGGATTGAGACAGGGGGCCCATTTT; CDR3: CASSEGGLRQGAHF
D: .; size: .; length: 15; J: TRBJ1-4; V: TRBV14; DNA: TGTGCCAGCAGCCAAATCGGTTCAACTAATGAAAAACTGTTTTTT; CDR3: CASSQIGSTNEKLFF
D: .; size: .; length: 15; J: TRBJ2-1; V: TRBV7-8; DNA: TGTGCCAGCAGCTTTCGCAGGGATCCCTACAATGAGCAGTTCTTC; CDR3: CASSFRRDPYNEQFF
D: .; size: .; length: 15; J: TRBJ1-1; V: TRBV6-9; DNA: TGTGCCAGCAGTTATTCCTTGGGGACTCCCACTGAAGCTTTCTTT; CDR3: CASSYSLGTPTEAFF
D: .; size: few; length: 14; J: TRBJ1-1; V: TRBV30; DNA: TGTGCCTGGTCTGGGGCGGGGATGAACACTGAAGCTTTCTTT; CDR3: CAWSGAGMNTEAFF
D: .; size: .; length: 14; J: TRBJ1-2; V: TRBV3-1/TRBV3-2; DNA: TGTGCCAGCAGCGTACCGACAGTAAACTATGGCTACACCTTC; CDR3: CASSVPTVNYGYTF
D: .; size: .; length: 13; J: TRBJ1-2; V: TRBV12-5; DNA: TGTGCTAGTGGTTTGGCGGACAGCTATGGCTACACCTTC; CDR3: CASGLADSYGYTF
D: TRBD1; size: .; length: 14; J: TRBJ1-2; V: TRBV29-1; DNA: TGCAGCGTCCAGGGGGGCCATCAGGACTATGGCTACACCTTC; CDR3: CSVQGGHQDYGYTF
D: .; size: .; length: 14; J: TRBJ1-5; V: TRBV3-1/TRBV3-2; DNA: TGTGCCAGCAGCCTACTCCCAGGGGATCAGCCCCAGCATTTT; CDR3: CASSLLPGDQPQHF
D: TRBD1; size: .; length: 16; J: TRBJ1-2; V: TRBV5-6; DNA: TGTGCCAGCAGCCTGCCCGGGACAGGGGGCATCTATGGCTACACCTTC; CDR3: CASSLPGTGGIYGYTF
D: .; size: .; length: 15; J: TRBJ1-3; V: TRBV7-2; DNA: TGTGCCAGCAGCTTATTCAGGGCCTCTGGAAACACCATATATTTT; CDR3: CASSLFRASGNTIYF
D: .; size: .; length: 11; J: TRBJ2-7; V: TRBV5-1; DNA: TGCGCCAGCAGCTCCAACTACGAGCAGTACTTC; CDR3: CASSSNYEQYF
D: .; size: once; length: 15; J: TRBJ1-2; V: TRBV11-1; DNA: TGTGCCAGCAGCTTAGGACCAGGGGCCCACTATGGCTACACCTTC; CDR3: CASSLGPGAHYGYTF
D: .; size: few; length: 14; J: TRBJ2-5; V: TRBV2; DNA: TGTGCCAGCCAAGGAGGACAGTCCAGGGAGACCCAGTACTTC; CDR3: CASQGGQSRETQYF